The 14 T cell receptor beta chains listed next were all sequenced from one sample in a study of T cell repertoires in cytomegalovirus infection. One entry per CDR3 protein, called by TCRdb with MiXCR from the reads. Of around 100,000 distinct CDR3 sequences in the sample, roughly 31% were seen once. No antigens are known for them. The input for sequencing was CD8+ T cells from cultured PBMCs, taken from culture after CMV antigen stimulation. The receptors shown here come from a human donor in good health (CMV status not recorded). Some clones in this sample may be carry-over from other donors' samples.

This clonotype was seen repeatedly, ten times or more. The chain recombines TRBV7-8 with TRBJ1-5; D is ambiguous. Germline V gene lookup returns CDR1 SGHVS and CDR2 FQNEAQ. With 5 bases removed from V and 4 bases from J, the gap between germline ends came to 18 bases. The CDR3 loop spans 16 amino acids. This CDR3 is CASSPLIRSSNQPQHF. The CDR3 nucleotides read TGTGCCAGCAGCCCCCTGATTCGTTCTTCAAATCAGCCCCAGCATTTT.

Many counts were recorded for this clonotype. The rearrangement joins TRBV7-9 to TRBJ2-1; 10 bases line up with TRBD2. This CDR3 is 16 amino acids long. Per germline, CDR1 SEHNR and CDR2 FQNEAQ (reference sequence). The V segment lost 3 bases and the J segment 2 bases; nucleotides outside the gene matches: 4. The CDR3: CASSFQAGGPYNEQFF. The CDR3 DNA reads TGTGCCAGCAGCTTTCAAGCGGGGGGGCCCTACAATGAGCAGTTCTTC.

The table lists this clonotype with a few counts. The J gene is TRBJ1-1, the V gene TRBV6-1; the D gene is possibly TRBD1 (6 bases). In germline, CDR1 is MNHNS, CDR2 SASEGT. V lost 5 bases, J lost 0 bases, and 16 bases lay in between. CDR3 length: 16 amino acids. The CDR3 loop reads CASSYDRLGMNTEAFF. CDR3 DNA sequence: TGTGCCAGCAGTTATGACAGGCTTGGAATGAACACTGAAGCTTTCTTT.

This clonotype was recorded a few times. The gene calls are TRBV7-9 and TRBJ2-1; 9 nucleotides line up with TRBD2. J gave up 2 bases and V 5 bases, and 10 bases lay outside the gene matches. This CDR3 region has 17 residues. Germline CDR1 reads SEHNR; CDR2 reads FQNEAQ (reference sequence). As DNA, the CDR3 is TGTGCCAGCAGCCGAGGACGTAGCGGGGGTCCCTACAATGAGCAGTTCTTC. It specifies CASSRGRSGGPYNEQFF.

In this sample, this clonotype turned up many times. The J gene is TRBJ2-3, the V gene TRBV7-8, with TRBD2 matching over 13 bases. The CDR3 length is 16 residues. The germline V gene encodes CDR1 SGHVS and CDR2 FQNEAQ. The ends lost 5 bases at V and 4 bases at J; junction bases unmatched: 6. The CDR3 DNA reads TGTGCCAGCAGCCGGACTAGCGGGGGATCCCCAGATACGCAGTATTTT. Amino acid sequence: CASSRTSGGSPDTQYF. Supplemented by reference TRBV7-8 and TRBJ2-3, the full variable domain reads GAGVSQSPRYKVAKRGQDVALRCDPISGHVSLFWYQQALGQGPEFLTYFQNEAQLDKSGLPSDRFFAERPEGSVSTLKIQRTQQEDSAVYLCASSRTSGGSPDTQYFGPGTRLTVL.

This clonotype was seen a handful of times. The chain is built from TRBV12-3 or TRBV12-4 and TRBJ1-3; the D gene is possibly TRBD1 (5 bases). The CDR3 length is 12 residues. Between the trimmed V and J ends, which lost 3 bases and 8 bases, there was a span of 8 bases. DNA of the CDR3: TGTGCCAGCAGTTTCGTGGGGGACACCATATATTTT. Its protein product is CASSFVGDTIYF.

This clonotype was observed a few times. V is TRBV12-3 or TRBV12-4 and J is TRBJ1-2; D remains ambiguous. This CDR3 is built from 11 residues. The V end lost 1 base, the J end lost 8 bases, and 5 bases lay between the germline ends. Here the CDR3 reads CASSLGDGYTF. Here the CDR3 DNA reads TGTGCCAGCAGTTTAGGCGACGGCTACACCTTC.

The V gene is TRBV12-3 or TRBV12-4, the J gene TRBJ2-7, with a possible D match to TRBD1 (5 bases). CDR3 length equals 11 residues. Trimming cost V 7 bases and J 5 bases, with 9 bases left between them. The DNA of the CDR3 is TGTGCCAGCACCGAAGGGGACGAGCAGTACTTC. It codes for CASTEGDEQYF.

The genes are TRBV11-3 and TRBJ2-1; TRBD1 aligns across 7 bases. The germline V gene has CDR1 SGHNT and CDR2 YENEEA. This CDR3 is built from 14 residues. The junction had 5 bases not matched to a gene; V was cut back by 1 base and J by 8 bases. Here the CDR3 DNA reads TGTGCCAGCAGCTTAGGGACAGGCATCGATGAGCAGTTCTTC. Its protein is CASSLGTGIDEQFF.

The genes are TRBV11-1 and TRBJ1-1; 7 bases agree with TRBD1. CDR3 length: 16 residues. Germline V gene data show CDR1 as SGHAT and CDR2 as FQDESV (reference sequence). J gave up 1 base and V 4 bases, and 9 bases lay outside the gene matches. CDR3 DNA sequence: TGTGCCAGCAGCTCAGGGTTTGGGACAGAGAACACTGAAGCTTTCTTT. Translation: CASSSGFGTENTEAFF.

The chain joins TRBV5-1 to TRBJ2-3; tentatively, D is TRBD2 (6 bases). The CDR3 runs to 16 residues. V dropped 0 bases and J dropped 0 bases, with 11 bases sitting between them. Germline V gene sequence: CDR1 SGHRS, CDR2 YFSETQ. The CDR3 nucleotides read TGCGCCAGCAGCTTGGACGGCAGCGGGAGCACAGATACGCAGTATTTT. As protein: CASSLDGSGSTDTQYF.

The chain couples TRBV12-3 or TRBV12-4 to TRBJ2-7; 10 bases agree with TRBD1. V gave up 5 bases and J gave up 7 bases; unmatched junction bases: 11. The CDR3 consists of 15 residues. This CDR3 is CASSPGTGAPYEQYF. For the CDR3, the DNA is TGTGCCAGCAGTCCTGGGACAGGGGCCCCATATGAGCAGTACTTC.

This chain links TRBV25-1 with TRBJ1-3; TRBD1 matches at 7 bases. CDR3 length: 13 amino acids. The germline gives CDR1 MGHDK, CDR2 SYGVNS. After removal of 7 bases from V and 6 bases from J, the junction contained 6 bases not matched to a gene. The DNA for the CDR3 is TGTGCCAGCACCCAAGGGACAGAAAACACCATATATTTT. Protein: CASTQGTENTIYF.

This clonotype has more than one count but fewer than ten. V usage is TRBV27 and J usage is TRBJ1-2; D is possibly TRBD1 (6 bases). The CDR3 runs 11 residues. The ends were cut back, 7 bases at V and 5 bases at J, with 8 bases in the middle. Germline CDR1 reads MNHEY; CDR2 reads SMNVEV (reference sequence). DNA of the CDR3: TGTGCCAGCAAAACAGGGTATGGCTACACCTTC. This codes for CASKTGYGYTF.